The present T cell receptor (beta chain) was sequenced within a study of blood T cells in healthy people across ages. Combining a sample-barcoded 5' primer with a J-beta primer mix, a second PCR ran for roughly 7 to 11 cycles. Every sample produced at least 2.5 million CDR3-containing paired-end reads. Via MiXCR, TCRdb re-called the 5' RACE reads, giving one row per CDR3 protein. The table includes roughly 730,000 distinct CDR3 sequences, roughly three fifths detected once. CDR3 length: 16 residues. Germline CDR1 and CDR2: SGHTA and FQGTGA. V trimming: 4 bases; J trimming: 2 bases; junction bases outside the gene matches: 4. This clonotype was detected a few times.

This TCR was recovered from a man aged 35 to 55 in good health. This rearrangement joins TRBV7-3 to TRBJ2-3; 12 nucleotides line up with TRBD2. Sequenced material: blood. CDR3 residues: CASSSGLAGFTDTQYF. The CDR3 nucleotides are TGTGCCAGCAGCTCCGGACTAGCGGGGTTCACAGATACGCAGTATTTT.